The rows below give T cell receptor beta chains drawn from one sample of a study of PD-1 blockade in classical Hodgkin lymphoma. Libraries were prepared by immunoSEQ multiplex PCR; TCRdb keeps only in-frame clonotypes and omits some of them. The sample lists under 20,000 clones, approximately 84% seen once, with approximately 6% in the top ten. Sequencing used peripheral blood mononuclear cells (PBMCs), obtained at baseline. These receptors were obtained from a human donor with classical Hodgkin lymphoma. Each CDR3 is given with its conserved first and last residue. A D gene is named only where the DNA matches it firmly. Some rows have no size entry. The others give once, few or many, or a class for an expanded clone.

d_gene	v_gene	j_gene	abundance	CDR3nt	CDR3aa
.	TRBV6-5	TRBJ1-1	.	TGTGCCAGCAGGCCTGGAGGAGGTGGCACTGAAGCTTTCTTT	CASRPGGGGTEAFF
.	TRBV28	TRBJ1-5	.	TGTGCCAGCAGGATCGCGAGACCCAATCAGCCCCAGCATTTT	CASRIARPNQPQHF
.	TRBV6-5	TRBJ2-3	.	TGTGCCAGCAGTTACAGGGGCGAGGCAGATACGCAGTATTTT	CASSYRGEADTQYF
.	TRBV5-5	TRBJ1-6	.	TGTGCCAGCAGCTTGAAGGGCAGGGCCGGCTATAATTCACCCCTCCACTTT	CASSLKGRAGYNSPLHF
.	TRBV4-1	TRBJ2-7	.	TGCGCCAGCAGCCAAGTGTCATCCTATACCTACGAGCAGTACTTC	CASSQVSSYTYEQYF
TRBD1	TRBV27	TRBJ1-4	.	TGTGCCAGCAGTCCCCTTGACAGGGAGGGGGAAAAACTGTTTTTT	CASSPLDREGEKLFF
TRBD1	TRBV9	TRBJ2-6	.	TGTGCCAGCAACGCTCAGGGGGCTGGGGCCAACGTCCTGACTTTC	CASNAQGAGANVLTF
.	TRBV7-2	TRBJ1-5	.	TGTGCCAGCAGCTTAGAACTAAATCAGCCCCAGCATTTT	CASSLELNQPQHF
.	TRBV9	TRBJ1-6	.	TGTGCCAGCAGCCCCGCCGGATCACCCCTCCACTTT	CASSPAGSPLHF
.	TRBV15	TRBJ2-5	.	TGTGCCACCAGCAGAGTTGACACGTACCAAGAGACCCAGTACTTC	CATSRVDTYQETQYF
TRBD2	TRBV6-4	TRBJ2-3	.	TGTGCCAGCAGCGACGGGACTAGCGGGGGGGCCGATACGCAGTATTTT	CASSDGTSGGADTQYF
.	TRBV7-6	TRBJ1-6	.	TGTGCCAGCAGCCCCGACGGTGTCTATAATTCACCCCTCCACTTT	CASSPDGVYNSPLHF
TRBD1	TRBV7-9	TRBJ1-6	few	TGTGCCAGCAGCGTGGGACAGTATACACCCCTCCACTTT	CASSVGQYTPLHF
TRBD1	TRBV11-2	TRBJ1-1	.	TGTGCCAGCAGCTTTGCGGGACAGGGCATCATGAACACTGAAGCTTTCTTT	CASSFAGQGIMNTEAFF
.	TRBV19	TRBJ1-6	.	TGTGCCAGTGGACTCAGGGGTTATAATTCACCCCTCCACTTT	CASGLRGYNSPLHF
TRBD2	TRBV14	TRBJ2-2	.	TGTGCCAGCAGCCCCCATCGGGGGGGCCGCACCGGGGAGCTGTTTTTT	CASSPHRGGRTGELFF
TRBD1	TRBV4-3	TRBJ1-5	.	TGCGCCAGCAGCCACGACAAGACAGGGGGCGGCGAGCCCCAGCATTTT	CASSHDKTGGGEPQHF
.	TRBV19	TRBJ1-2	.	TGTGCCAGTAGTATAACGGGCACCTCAGCTAACTATGGCTACACCTTC	CASSITGTSANYGYTF
TRBD2	TRBV20-1	TRBJ2-5	.	TGCAGTGCTGGGGGGGATGAGACCCAGTACTTC	CSAGGDETQYF
.	TRBV7-9	TRBJ1-3	.	TGTGCCAGCAGCCCCCACCACAGGGAAGGAAACACCATATATTTT	CASSPHHREGNTIYF
.	TRBV4-3	TRBJ1-2	.	TGCGCCAGCAGCCAAGTTATCGGGACAACCTATGGCTACACCTTC	CASSQVIGTTYGYTF
.	TRBV2	TRBJ1-4	.	TGTGCCAGCAGTGTCCGGGGGGAACTGTTTTTT	CASSVRGELFF